This TCR beta chain was retrieved from a study of identical twins. Broader study findings: A cross-sectional statistical analysis, not follow-up of the same donors, supported the conclusions.

TCRdb redid the calling of the 5' RACE reads with MiXCR, one entry per CDR3 protein. The sample holds under 1 million distinct CDR3 sequences, over 9% seen once. In the case of this clonotype: Its antigen remains unidentified. The conserved closing phenylalanine or tryptophan is absent in this CDR3, likely reflecting a read error.

V was cut by 6 bases and J by 3 bases, with 21 bases left in between. The CDR3 covers 17 residues. The sample was also linked to a second study, of yellow fever vaccine responses in identical twins.

Sample: PBMCs. This TCR came from a woman aged 18-30 years in good health. The V gene is TRBV12-3 or TRBV12-4, the J gene TRBJ2-1; no definite D call. This CDR3 is CASSPSALSHSYNEQFL. CDR3 in DNA: TGTGCCAGCAGCCCTTCGGCCCTCAGCCACAGCTACAATGAGCAGTTCCTC.